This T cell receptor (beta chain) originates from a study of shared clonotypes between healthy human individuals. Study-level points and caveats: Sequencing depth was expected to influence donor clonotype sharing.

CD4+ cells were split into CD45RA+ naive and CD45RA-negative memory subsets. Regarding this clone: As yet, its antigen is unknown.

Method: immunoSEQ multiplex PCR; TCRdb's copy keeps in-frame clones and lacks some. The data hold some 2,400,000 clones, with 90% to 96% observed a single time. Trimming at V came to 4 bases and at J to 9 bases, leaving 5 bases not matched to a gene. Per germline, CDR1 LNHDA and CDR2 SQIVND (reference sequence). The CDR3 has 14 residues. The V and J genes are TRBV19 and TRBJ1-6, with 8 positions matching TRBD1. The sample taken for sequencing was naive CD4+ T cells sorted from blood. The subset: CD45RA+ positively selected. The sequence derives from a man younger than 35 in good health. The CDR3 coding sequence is TGTGCCAGTAGTAATCAGGGGGCGCCTTCACCCCTCCACTTT. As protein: CASSNQGAPSPLHF.